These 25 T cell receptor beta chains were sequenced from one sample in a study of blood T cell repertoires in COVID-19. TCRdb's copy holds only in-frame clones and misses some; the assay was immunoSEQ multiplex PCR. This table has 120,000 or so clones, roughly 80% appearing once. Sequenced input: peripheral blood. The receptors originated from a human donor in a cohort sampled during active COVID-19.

The CDR3 sequence is CASSLGDRGNTEAFF. The CDR3 coding sequence is TGTGCCAGCAGTTTAGGGGACAGGGGGAACACTGAAGCTTTCTTT. This sequence joins TRBV27 and TRBJ1-1, with TRBD1 matching 10 bases. This CDR3 is 15 amino acids long. The V segment lost 2 bases and the J segment 1 base; nucleotides outside the gene matches: 1. Germline V CDR1 and CDR2: MNHEY, SMNVEV (reference sequence).

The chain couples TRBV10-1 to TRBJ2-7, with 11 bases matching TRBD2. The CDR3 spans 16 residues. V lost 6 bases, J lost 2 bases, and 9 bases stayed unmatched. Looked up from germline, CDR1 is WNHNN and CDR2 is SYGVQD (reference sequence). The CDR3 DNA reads TGCGCCAGCAGAACGCACGGGACTAGCGGCCCCTACGAGCAGTACTTC. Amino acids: CASRTHGTSGPYEQYF.

The CDR3 loop is CASREQGLSGNTIYF. The DNA for the CDR3 is TGCGCCAGCAGGGAACAGGGGCTATCGGGAAACACCATATATTTT. The rearrangement uses TRBV5-1 and TRBJ1-3; 7 nucleotides line up with TRBD1. The CDR3 contains 15 residues. Germline V lookup: CDR1 SGHRS, CDR2 YFSETQ. Trimming took 5 bases from V and 4 from J; bases not matched to a gene: 9.

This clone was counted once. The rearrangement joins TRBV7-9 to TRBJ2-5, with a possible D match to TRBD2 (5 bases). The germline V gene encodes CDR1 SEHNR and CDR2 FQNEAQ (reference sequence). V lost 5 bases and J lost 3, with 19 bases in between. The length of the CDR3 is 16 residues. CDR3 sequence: CASSPRTGLQKETQYF. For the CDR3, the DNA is TGTGCCAGCAGCCCGCGAACCGGACTTCAGAAAGAGACCCAGTACTTC.

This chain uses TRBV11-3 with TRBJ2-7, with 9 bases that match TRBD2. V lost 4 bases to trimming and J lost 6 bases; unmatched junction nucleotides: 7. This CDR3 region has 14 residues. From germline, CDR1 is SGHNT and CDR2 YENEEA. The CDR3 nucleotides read TGTGCCAGCAGCTCCCCGGGACTAGCCCCCGAGCAGTACTTC. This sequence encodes CASSSPGLAPEQYF.

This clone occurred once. The CDR3 DNA reads TGTGCCAGCAGCTTCGGTCAGGGAATGAACACTGAAGCTTTCTTT. It codes for CASSFGQGMNTEAFF. The chain couples TRBV5-6 to TRBJ1-1; weak D call: TRBD1 (5 bases). Germline V gene sequence: CDR1 SGHDT, CDR2 YYEEEE. V was cut by 2 bases and J by 0 bases, with 11 bases left in between. The CDR3 sequence is 15 residues long.

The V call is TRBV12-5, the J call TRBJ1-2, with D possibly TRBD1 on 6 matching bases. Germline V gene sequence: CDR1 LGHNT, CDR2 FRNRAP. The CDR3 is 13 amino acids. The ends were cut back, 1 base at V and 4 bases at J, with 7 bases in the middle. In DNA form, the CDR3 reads TGTGCTAGTGGTTTGGGACAGGTCTATGGCTACACCTTC. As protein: CASGLGQVYGYTF.

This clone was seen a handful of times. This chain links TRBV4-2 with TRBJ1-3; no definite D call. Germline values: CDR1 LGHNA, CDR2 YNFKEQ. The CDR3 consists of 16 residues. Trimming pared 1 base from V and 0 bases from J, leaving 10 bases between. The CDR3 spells CASSQVRGLSGNTIYF. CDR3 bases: TGTGCCAGCAGCCAAGTCCGCGGCCTCTCTGGAAACACCATATATTTT.

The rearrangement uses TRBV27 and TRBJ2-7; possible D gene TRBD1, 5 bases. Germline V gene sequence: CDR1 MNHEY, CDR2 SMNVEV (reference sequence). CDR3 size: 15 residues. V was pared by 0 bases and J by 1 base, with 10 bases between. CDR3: CASSLSQGNSYEQYF. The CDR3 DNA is TGTGCCAGCAGTTTATCGCAGGGAAATTCCTACGAGCAGTACTTC.

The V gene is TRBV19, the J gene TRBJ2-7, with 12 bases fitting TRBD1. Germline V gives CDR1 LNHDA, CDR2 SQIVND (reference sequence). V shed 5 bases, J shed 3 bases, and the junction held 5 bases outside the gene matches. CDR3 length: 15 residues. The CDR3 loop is CASSPGTGGSYEQYF. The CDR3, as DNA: TGTGCCAGTAGTCCGGGGACAGGGGGCAGCTACGAGCAGTACTTC.

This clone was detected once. For the CDR3, the DNA is TGTGCCATCAGTGAAAGGGGGCCGGTGAACACTGAAGCTTTCTTT. Residues: CAISERGPVNTEAFF. The gene calls are TRBV10-3 and TRBJ1-1; TRBD1 aligns across 7 bases. Trimming took 3 bases from V and 0 from J; bases not matched to a gene: 4. Germline V gene lookup returns CDR1 ENHRY and CDR2 SYGVKD. The length of the CDR3 is 15 residues.

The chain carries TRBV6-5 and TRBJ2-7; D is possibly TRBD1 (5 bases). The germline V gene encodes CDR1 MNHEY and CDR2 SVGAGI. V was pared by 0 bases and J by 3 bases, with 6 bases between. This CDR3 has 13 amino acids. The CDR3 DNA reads TGTGCCAGCAGTTACTCACAGGACTACGAGCAGTACTTC. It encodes CASSYSQDYEQYF.

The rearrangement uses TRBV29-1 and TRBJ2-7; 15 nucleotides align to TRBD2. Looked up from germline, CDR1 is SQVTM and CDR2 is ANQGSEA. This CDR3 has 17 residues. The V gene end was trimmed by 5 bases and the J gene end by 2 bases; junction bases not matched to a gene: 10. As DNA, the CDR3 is TGCAGCGTTATATCCCTTGGGACTAGCGGGAGGCCCTACGAGCAGTACTTC. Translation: CSVISLGTSGRPYEQYF.

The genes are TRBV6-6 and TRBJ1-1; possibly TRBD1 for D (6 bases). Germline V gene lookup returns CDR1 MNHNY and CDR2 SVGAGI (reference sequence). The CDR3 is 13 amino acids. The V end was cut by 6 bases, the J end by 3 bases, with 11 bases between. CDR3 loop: CASSQGYYTEAFF. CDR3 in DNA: TGTGCCAGCAGCCAGGGGTACTACACTGAAGCTTTCTTT.

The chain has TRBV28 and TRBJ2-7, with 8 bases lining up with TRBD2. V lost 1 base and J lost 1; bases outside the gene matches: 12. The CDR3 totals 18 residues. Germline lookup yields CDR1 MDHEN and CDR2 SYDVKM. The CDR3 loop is CASSLFASRGGRSYEQYF. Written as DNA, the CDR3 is TGTGCCAGCAGTTTATTCGCGTCTCGGGGGGGAAGGTCCTACGAGCAGTACTTC.

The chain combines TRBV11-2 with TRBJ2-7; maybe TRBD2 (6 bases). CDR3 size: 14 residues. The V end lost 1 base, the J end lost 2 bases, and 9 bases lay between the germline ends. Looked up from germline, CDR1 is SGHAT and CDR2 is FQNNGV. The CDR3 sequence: CASSLGGLTYEQYF. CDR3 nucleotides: TGTGCCAGCAGCTTAGGGGGACTTACCTACGAGCAGTACTTC. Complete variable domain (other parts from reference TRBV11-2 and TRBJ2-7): EAGVAQSPRYKIIEKRQSVAFWCNPISGHATLYWYQQILGQGPKLLIQFQNNGVVDDSQLPKDRFSAERLKGVDSTLKIQPAKLEDSAVYLCASSLGGLTYEQYFGPGTRLTVT.

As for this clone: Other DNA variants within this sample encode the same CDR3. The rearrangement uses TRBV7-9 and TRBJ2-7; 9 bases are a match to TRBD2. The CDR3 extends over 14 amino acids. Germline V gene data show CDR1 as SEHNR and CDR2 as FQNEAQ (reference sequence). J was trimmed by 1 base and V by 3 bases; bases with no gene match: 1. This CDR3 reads CASSLTSGSYEQYF. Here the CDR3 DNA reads TGTGCCAGCAGCTTGACTAGCGGTTCCTACGAGCAGTACTTC.

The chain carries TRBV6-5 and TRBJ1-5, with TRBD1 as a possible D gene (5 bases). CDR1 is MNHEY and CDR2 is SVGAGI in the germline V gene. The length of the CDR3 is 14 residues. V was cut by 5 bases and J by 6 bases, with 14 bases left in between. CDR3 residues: CASSPRPGGQPQHF. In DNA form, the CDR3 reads TGTGCCAGCAGTCCGAGACCCGGGGGTCAGCCCCAGCATTTT.

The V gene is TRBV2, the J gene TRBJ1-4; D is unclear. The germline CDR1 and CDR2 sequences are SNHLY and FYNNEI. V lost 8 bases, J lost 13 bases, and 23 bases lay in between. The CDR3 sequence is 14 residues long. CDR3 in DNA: TGTGCCAGCCTCACCCCCGGGGAACTACCCTTACTGTTTTTT. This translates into CASLTPGELPLLFF. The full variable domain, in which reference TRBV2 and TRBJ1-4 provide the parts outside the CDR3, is EPEVTQTPSHQVTQMGQEVILRCVPISNHLYFYWYRQILGQKVEFLVSFYNNEISEKSEIFDDQFSVERPDGSNFTLKIRSTKLEDSAMYFCASLTPGELPLLFFGSGTQLSVL.

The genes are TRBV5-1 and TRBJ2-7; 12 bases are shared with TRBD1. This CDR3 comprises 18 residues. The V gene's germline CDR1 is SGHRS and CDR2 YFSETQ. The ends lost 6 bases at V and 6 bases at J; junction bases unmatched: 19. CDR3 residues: CASNSGTGGPNSISEQYF. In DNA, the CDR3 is TGCGCCAGCAATTCCGGGACAGGGGGCCCAAACTCGATCTCCGAGCAGTACTTC.

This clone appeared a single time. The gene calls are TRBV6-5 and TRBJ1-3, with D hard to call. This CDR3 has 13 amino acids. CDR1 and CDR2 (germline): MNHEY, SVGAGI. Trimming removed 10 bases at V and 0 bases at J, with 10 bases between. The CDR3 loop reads CATLSRSGNTIYF. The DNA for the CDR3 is TGTGCCACCCTATCCCGCTCTGGAAACACCATATATTTT.

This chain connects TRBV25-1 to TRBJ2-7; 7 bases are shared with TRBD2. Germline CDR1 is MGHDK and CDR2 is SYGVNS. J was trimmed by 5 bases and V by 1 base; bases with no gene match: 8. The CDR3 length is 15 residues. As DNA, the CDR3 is TGTGCCAGCAGTGAATCTGTCGGGGGGAAGCACGAGCAGTACTTC. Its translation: CASSESVGGKHEQYF.

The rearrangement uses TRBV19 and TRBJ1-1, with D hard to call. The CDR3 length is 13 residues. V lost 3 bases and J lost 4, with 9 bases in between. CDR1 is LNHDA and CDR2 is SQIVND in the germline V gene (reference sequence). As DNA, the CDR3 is TGTGCCAGTAGTATTTTGGGCATCACTGAAGCTTTCTTT. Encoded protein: CASSILGITEAFF.

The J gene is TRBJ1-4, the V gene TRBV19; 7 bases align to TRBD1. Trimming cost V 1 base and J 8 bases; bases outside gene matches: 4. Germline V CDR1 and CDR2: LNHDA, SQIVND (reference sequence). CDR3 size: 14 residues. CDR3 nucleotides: TGTGCCAGTAGTATAGGACAGGGAAAGGAAAAACTGTTTTTT. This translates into CASSIGQGKEKLFF.

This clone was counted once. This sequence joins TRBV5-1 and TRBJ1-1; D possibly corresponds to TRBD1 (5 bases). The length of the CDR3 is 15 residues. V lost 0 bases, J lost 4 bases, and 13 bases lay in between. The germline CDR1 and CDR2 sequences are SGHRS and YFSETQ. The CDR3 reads CASSLAHGAGTEAFF. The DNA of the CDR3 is TGCGCCAGCAGCTTGGCCCATGGGGCAGGCACTGAAGCTTTCTTT.